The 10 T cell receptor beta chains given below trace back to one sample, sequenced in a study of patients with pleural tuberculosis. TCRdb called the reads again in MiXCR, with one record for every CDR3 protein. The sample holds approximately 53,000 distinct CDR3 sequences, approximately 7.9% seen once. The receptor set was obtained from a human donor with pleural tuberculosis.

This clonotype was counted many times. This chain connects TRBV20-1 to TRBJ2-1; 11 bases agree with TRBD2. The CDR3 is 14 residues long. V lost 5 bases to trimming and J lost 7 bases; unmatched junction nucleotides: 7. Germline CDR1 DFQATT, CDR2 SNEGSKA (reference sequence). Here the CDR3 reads CSAPLAGERNEQFF. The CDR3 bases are TGCAGTGCTCCACTAGCGGGAGAGAGAAATGAGCAGTTCTTC.

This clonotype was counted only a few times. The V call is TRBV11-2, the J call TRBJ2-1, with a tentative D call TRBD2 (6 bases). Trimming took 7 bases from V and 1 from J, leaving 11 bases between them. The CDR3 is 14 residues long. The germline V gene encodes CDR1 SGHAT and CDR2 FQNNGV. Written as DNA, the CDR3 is TGTGCCAGCACGTCGGGGGAGTCCTACAATGAGCAGTTCTTC. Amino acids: CASTSGESYNEQFF.

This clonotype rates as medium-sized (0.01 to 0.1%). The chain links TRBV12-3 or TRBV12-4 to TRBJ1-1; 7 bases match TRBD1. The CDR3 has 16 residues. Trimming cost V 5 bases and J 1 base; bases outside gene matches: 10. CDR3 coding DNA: TGTGCCAGCAGTCCTCAGGGGGAGGGCCAGAACACTGAAGCTTTCTTT. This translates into CASSPQGEGQNTEAFF.

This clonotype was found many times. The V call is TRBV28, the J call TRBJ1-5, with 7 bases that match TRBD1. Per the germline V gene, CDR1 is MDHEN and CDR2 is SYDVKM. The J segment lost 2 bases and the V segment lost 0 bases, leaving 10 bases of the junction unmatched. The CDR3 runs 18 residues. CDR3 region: CASSLCPKTGRCNQPQHF. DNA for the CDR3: TGTGCCAGCAGTTTATGCCCCAAGACAGGGAGGTGCAATCAGCCCCAGCATTTT.

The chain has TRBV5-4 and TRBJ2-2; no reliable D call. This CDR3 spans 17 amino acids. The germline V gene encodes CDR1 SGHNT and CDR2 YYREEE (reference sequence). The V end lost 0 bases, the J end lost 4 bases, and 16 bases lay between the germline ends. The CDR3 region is CASSLGPTQGITGELFF. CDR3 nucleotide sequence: TGTGCCAGCAGCTTGGGCCCCACCCAAGGTATCACCGGGGAGCTGTTTTTT.

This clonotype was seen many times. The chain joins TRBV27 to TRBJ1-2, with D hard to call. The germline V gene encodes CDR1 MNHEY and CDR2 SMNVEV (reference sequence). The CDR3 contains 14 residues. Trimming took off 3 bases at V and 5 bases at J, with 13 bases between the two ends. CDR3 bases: TGTGCCAGCAGTTTCGGACCCTTCGGGTATGGCTACACCTTC. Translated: CASSFGPFGYGYTF.

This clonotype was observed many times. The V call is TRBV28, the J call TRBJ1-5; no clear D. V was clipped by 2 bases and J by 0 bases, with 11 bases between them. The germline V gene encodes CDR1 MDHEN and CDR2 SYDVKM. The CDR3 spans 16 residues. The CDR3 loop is CASSLTSGLSNQPQHF. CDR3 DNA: TGTGCCAGCAGTTTAACGTCAGGCCTTAGCAATCAGCCCCAGCATTTT. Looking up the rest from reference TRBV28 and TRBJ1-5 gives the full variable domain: DVKVTQSSRYLVKRTGEKVFLECVQDMDHENMFWYRQDPGLGLRLIYFSYDVKMKEKGDIPEGYSVSREKKERFSLILESASTNQTSMYLCASSLTSGLSNQPQHFGDGTRLSIL.

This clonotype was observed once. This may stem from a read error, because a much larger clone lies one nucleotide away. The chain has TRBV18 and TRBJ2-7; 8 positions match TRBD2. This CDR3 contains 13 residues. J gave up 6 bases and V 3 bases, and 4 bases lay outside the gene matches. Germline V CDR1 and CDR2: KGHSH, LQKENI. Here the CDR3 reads CASSPGTSGEQYV. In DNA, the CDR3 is TGTGCCAGCTCACCCGGGACTAGTGGCGAGCAGTACGTC.

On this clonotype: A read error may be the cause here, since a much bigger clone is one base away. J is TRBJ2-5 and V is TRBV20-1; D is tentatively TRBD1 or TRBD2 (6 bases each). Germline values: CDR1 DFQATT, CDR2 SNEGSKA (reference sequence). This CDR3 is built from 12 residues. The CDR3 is CSARGRLEAQYF. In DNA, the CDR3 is TGCAGTGCCCGGGGGCGACTAGAGGCCCAGTACTTC.

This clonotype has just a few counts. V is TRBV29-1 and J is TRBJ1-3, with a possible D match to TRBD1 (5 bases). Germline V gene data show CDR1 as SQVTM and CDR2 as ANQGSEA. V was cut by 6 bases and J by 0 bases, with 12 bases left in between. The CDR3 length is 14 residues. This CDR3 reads CSVRGRDSGNTIYF. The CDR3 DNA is TGCAGCGTACGGGGCAGGGACTCTGGAAACACCATATATTTT.